The table lists the clone carrying this TCR beta chain with many counts. V lost 7 bases and J 2 bases, leaving 12 bases between the germline ends. The CDR3 is 14 residues long. Germline CDR1 and CDR2: LNHDA and SQIVND (reference sequence). This record comes from a study of read filtering for tumor transcriptome and immune sequencing. This library used about 360 ng RNA and molecular barcoded adaptors spanning alpha/delta and beta/gamma chains. A single record per CDR3 protein comes from TCRdb applying MiXCR to the reads. The repertoire holds about 48,000 distinct CDR3 sequences, with roughly 19% as singletons.

This chain joins TRBV19 and TRBJ1-5, with a possible D match to TRBD1 (5 bases). The sample taken for sequencing was a population of CD138-negative cells sorted from bone marrow. The receptor was derived from a donor aged 40 or older with multiple myeloma. The CDR3 nucleotides read TGTGCCAGTAAGAAGGGGCAGGGCAATCAGCCCCAGCATTTT. Translation gives CASKKGQGNQPQHF.